This passage covers 7 T cell receptor beta chains from one sample sequenced in a study of radiation and T cells in renal cell carcinoma. The time point: blood 2 weeks post-SBRT. Treatment noted: 15 Gy SBRT to primary tumor, nephrectomy 4 weeks later. Profiled with immunoSEQ multiplex PCR; TCRdb holds only in-frame clones, not every one. The sample holds about 130,000 clones, 65% to 85% seen once. The input for sequencing was blood, taken from a patient whose treatment included radiotherapy and nephrectomy. The source is a man aged 50-59 years with renal cell carcinoma.

This clone was seen only a few times. The J gene is TRBJ2-3, the V gene TRBV5-1; D not resolved. The CDR3 is made up of 14 amino acids. Germline V gene data show CDR1 as SGHRS and CDR2 as YFSETQ. Trimming cost V 0 bases and J 6 bases, with 11 bases left between them. The DNA for the CDR3 is TGCGCCAGCAGCTTGGACGGTTCGTCGGATACGCAGTATTTT. It is translated as CASSLDGSSDTQYF.

This clone showed up just once. The chain employs TRBV6-5 and TRBJ2-7, with D perhaps matching TRBD2 (7 bases). Germline assignment: CDR1 MNHEY and CDR2 SVGAGI. The CDR3 loop spans 14 amino acids. V lost 2 bases and J lost 2, with 10 bases in between. CDR3 residues: CASSYVGGPYEQYF. In nucleotides, the CDR3 is TGTGCCAGCAGTTACGTCGGGGGGCCCTACGAGCAGTACTTC.

The J gene is TRBJ2-5, the V gene TRBV14, with a tentative D call TRBD2 (5 bases). The ends were cut back, 6 bases at V and 5 bases at J, with 16 bases in the middle. CDR3 length: 14 amino acids. Germline V CDR1 and CDR2: SGHDN, FVKESK. The CDR3 loop reads CASRRTGLRETQYF. The CDR3 DNA reads as TGTGCCAGCAGACGGACCGGACTTAGGGAGACCCAGTACTTC.

This clone has just one count. The chain combines TRBV19 with TRBJ2-6; 8 bases are a match to TRBD1. Germline assignment: CDR1 LNHDA and CDR2 SQIVND (reference sequence). The CDR3 is 16 residues long. V trimming: 4 bases; J trimming: 2 bases; junction bases outside the gene matches: 4. This CDR3 reads CASSRAGGPGANVLTF. CDR3 DNA: TGTGCCAGTAGTAGGGCAGGGGGCCCTGGGGCCAACGTCCTGACTTTC.

This chain uses TRBV11-1 with TRBJ1-2; unclear D gene. The germline gives CDR1 SGHAT, CDR2 FQDESV (reference sequence). The CDR3 is 13 amino acids. V lost 4 bases and J 4 bases, leaving 10 bases between the germline ends. The CDR3 nucleotides are TGTGCCAGCAGCTCCCAAGGGAGCTATGGCTACACCTTC. It translates to CASSSQGSYGYTF. Using reference TRBV11-1 and TRBJ1-2 for the parts outside the CDR3, the full variable domain is EAEVAQSPRYKITEKSQAVAFWCDPISGHATLYWYRQILGQGPELLVQFQDESVVDDSQLPKDRFSAERLKGVDSTLKIQPAELGDSAMYLCASSSQGSYGYTFGSGTRLTVV.

The chain joins TRBV18 to TRBJ2-7; D is ambiguous. The CDR3 is made up of 13 amino acids. Germline CDR1 is KGHSH and CDR2 is LQKENI. V was shortened by 0 bases and J by 6 bases, with 9 bases between the two germline ends. The CDR3 region is CASSPPSSVEQYF. DNA for the CDR3: TGTGCCAGCTCACCACCCTCCTCTGTCGAGCAGTACTTC.

The V gene is TRBV5-8, the J gene TRBJ1-1; no clear D. The CDR3 is 13 residues long. CDR1 is SGHTS, CDR2 YDEGEE, per germline. Between the trimmed V and J ends, which lost 0 bases and 2 bases, there was a span of 5 bases. CDR3 nucleotides: TGTGCCAGCAGCTTGGGTATCAACACTGAAGCTTTCTTT. Its protein product is CASSLGINTEAFF.